This TCR beta chain was sequenced for a study of blood T cell repertoires in COVID-19. Produced via immunoSEQ multiplex PCR; TCRdb's table is partial and in-frame only. The sample lists roughly 95,000 clones, about nine tenths occurring once. CDR3 length: 15 amino acids. The V gene lost 7 bases and the J gene lost 3 bases, with 16 bases spanning the gap. Germline V CDR1 and CDR2: SNHLY, FYNNEI. The TCR originated in a woman aged 50 to 60 in a cohort sampled during active COVID-19. The sequenced sample consisted of peripheral blood. This chain uses TRBV2 with TRBJ2-1; a possible D gene is TRBD1 (8 bases). The CDR3 nucleotides are TGTGCCAGCAACTTACAGGGGGAGGGCTACAATGAGCAGTTCTTC. Translation gives CASNLQGEGYNEQFF.